This TCR beta chain was documented in a study of shared clonotypes between healthy human individuals. Naive CD8 cells, CD45RO-negative and positively selected for CCR7, excluded terminally differentiated effector memory CD45RA+ cells. Worth noting for this clone: Antigen specificity is unknown.

Every immunoSEQ plate was one replicate of a subset's evenly spread DNA. The repertoire was sequenced with immunoSEQ multiplex PCR; TCRdb's copy has only in-frame clones and lacks some. The sample consists of about 650,000 clones, roughly 95% of them appearing once. Study conclusions and caveats: Represented genetic and exposure-history diversity was restricted by having few donors.

Sequencing was performed on naive CD8+ T cells sorted from blood. This TCR derives from a woman aged 30 to 39 in good health.

In nucleotides, the CDR3 is TGTGCCTGGATTGGGGGCTGGTCTGGAAACACCATATATTTT. Amino acids: CAWIGGWSGNTIYF. The chain combines TRBV30 with TRBJ1-3, with a possible D match to TRBD1 (6 bases). CDR1 GTSNPN and CDR2 SVGIG come from the germline V gene (reference sequence). The CDR3 loop spans 14 amino acids. V dropped 4 bases and J dropped 1 base, with 11 bases sitting between them.